These 22 T cell receptor beta chains originate from one sample sequenced in a study of blood T cell repertoires in COVID-19. Only in-frame clones appear in the TCRdb table, and some are missing; sequencing was by immunoSEQ multiplex PCR. There are about 160,000 clones in the sample; roughly 80% occur only once, and around 2.8% lies in the top ten. The sample was peripheral blood. The source is an older man with acute or convalescent COVID-19.

The chain employs TRBV7-9 and TRBJ2-1; 11 positions agree with TRBD2. CDR1 is SEHNR and CDR2 is FQNEAQ in the germline V gene (reference sequence). With V trimmed by 4 bases and J by 0 bases, 2 bases remained unmatched. The length of the CDR3 is 16 residues. CDR3 in amino acids: CASSSSGGISYNEQFF. CDR3 bases: TGTGCCAGCAGCTCTAGCGGGGGGATCTCCTACAATGAGCAGTTCTTC. The full variable domain, in which reference TRBV7-9 and TRBJ2-1 provide the parts outside the CDR3, is DTGVSQNPRHKITKRGQNVTFRCDPISEHNRLYWYRQTLGQGPEFLTYFQNEAQLEKSRLLSDRFSAERPKGSFSTLEIQRTEQGDSAMYLCASSSSGGISYNEQFFGPGTRLTVL.

The V call is TRBV9, the J call TRBJ2-7; 8 bases line up with TRBD2. The CDR3 spans 14 residues. Losses at the gene ends were 0 bases for V and 3 bases for J; bases not matched to a gene: 2. Per germline, CDR1 SGDLS and CDR2 YYNGEE. DNA for the CDR3: TGTGCCAGCAGCGTAGTTGGGACTAGCTACGAGCAGTACTTC. This gives the protein CASSVVGTSYEQYF.

CDR3 loop: CASSETDNQPQHF. CDR3 sequence (DNA): TGTGCCAGCAGCGAAACAGACAATCAGCCCCAGCATTTT. This chain joins TRBV21-1 and TRBJ1-5; TRBD1, as called in the table, went unchecked against the DNA. TRBV21-1 represents a pseudogene. This CDR3 has 13 residues.

This clone was observed a handful of times. The V gene is TRBV5-1, the J gene TRBJ1-2, with TRBD1 identical over 12 bases. The trim removed 3 bases at V and 4 bases at J, leaving 13 bases unmatched. The germline CDR1 and CDR2 sequences are SGHRS and YFSETQ. This CDR3 spans 18 amino acids. The CDR3 DNA reads as TGCGCCAGCAGCTCGGCCGGGACAGGGGGCGGTGGTGGCTATGGCTACACCTTC. Translated, it gives CASSSAGTGGGGGYGYTF.

The genes are TRBV19 and TRBJ1-2; TRBD1 aligns across 8 bases. Germline CDR1 is LNHDA and CDR2 is SQIVND (reference sequence). V dropped 6 bases and J dropped 6; count of bases not matched to a gene: 9. The CDR3 consists of 14 residues. The chain's CDR3 is CASREGQGRHGYTF. CDR3 coding DNA: TGTGCCAGTAGGGAAGGACAGGGCCGCCATGGCTACACCTTC.

This chain connects TRBV6-5 to TRBJ1-6; 7 bases agree with TRBD1. With V trimmed by 2 bases and J by 9 bases, 10 bases remained unmatched. From germline, CDR1 is MNHEY and CDR2 SVGAGI. The CDR3 length is 16 residues. The CDR3 DNA reads as TGTGCCAGCAGTTACCGCAGGGACAGTAGCGGTTCACCCCTCCACTTT. It yields the protein CASSYRRDSSGSPLHF.

This clone was found a few times. The chain has TRBV7-9 and TRBJ2-7, with D possibly TRBD1 on 6 matching bases. CDR1 SEHNR and CDR2 FQNEAQ come from the germline V gene (reference sequence). V dropped 2 bases and J dropped 3 bases, with 17 bases sitting between them. This CDR3 has 16 residues. CDR3 coding DNA: TGTGCCAGCAGCTTATTGACAGGCGTGAGGCTCTACGAGCAGTACTTC. Translation: CASSLLTGVRLYEQYF.

With regard to this clone: This sample also contains other DNA sequences that code for the same CDR3. This sequence joins TRBV12-3 or TRBV12-4 and TRBJ1-1; perhaps TRBD1 as D (5 bases). The V gene lost 6 bases and the J gene lost 1 base, with 6 bases spanning the gap. This CDR3 spans 12 amino acids. CDR3 bases: TGTGCCAGCAGAACAGGGAACACTGAAGCTTTCTTT. Translation gives CASRTGNTEAFF.

This clone was detected a few times. In DNA, the CDR3 is TGTGCCAGCAGCTCTAGCACACAGGGGGCTGGTCAGCCCCAGCATTTT. It yields the protein CASSSSTQGAGQPQHF. V is TRBV7-9 and J is TRBJ1-5; 9 nucleotides line up with TRBD1. The CDR3 is made up of 16 amino acids. Trimming removed 4 bases from V and 6 bases from J; junction bases left unmatched: 10. Germline CDR1 reads SEHNR; CDR2 reads FQNEAQ (reference sequence).

This clone came up a few times. J is TRBJ1-3 and V is TRBV5-1; TRBD1 aligns across 9 bases. The CDR3 runs 16 residues. Looked up from germline, CDR1 is SGHRS and CDR2 is YFSETQ. V gave up 3 bases and J gave up 3 bases; unmatched junction bases: 7. DNA for the CDR3: TGCGCCAGCAGCTCCACCGGGACAGGGATTGGAAACACCATATATTTT. Encoded protein: CASSSTGTGIGNTIYF. Full variable domain (remainder filled in from reference TRBV5-1 and TRBJ1-3): KAGVTQTPRYLIKTRGQQVTLSCSPISGHRSVSWYQQTPGQGLQFLFEYFSETQRNKGNFPGRFSGRQFSNSRSEMNVSTLELGDSALYLCASSSTGTGIGNTIYFGEGSWLTVV.

The chain carries TRBV9 and TRBJ2-6; 10 bases fit TRBD1. J gave up 1 base and V 4 bases, and 2 bases lay outside the gene matches. Germline V lookup: CDR1 SGDLS, CDR2 YYNGEE. The CDR3 length is 16 residues. CDR3 in DNA: TGTGCCAGCAGCCCGGGACAGGGGTCTGGGGCCAACGTCCTGACTTTC. Its protein product is CASSPGQGSGANVLTF.

The gene calls are TRBV5-1 and TRBJ1-4; no definite D call. The germline V gene has CDR1 SGHRS and CDR2 YFSETQ. The CDR3 loop spans 13 amino acids. V gave up 1 base and J gave up 7 bases, with 8 bases separating them. CDR3 coding DNA: TGCGCCAGCAGCTTGCGTCGGTTTGAAAAACTGTTTTTT. Translating it yields CASSLRRFEKLFF.

The chain carries TRBV19 and TRBJ1-2, with no clear D. The V gene lost 5 bases and the J gene lost 7 bases, with 11 bases spanning the gap. Germline CDR1 is LNHDA and CDR2 is SQIVND (reference sequence). CDR3 size: 12 residues. The CDR3 reads CASSERQRGYTF. The CDR3 nucleotides are TGTGCCAGTAGTGAGAGACAACGTGGCTACACCTTC.

The chain combines TRBV10-1 with TRBJ1-1; D gene uncertain. From germline, CDR1 is WNHNN and CDR2 SYGVQD (reference sequence). Trimming took 6 bases from V and 0 from J, leaving 8 bases between them. The CDR3 has 13 amino acids. CDR3 sequence: CASSRNMNTEAFF. CDR3 nucleotides: TGCGCCAGCAGCAGAAACATGAACACTGAAGCTTTCTTT.

This clone has just one count. V gene TRBV25-1 combines with J gene TRBJ1-1; tentative D call: TRBD1 (5 bases). The V end was cut by 3 bases, the J end by 3 bases, with 8 bases between. The CDR3 consists of 13 residues. CDR1 is MGHDK and CDR2 is SYGVNS in the germline V gene. CDR3: CASSEAGYTEAFF. Here the CDR3 DNA reads TGTGCCAGCAGTGAGGCAGGGTACACTGAAGCTTTCTTT.

The rearrangement links TRBV29-1 to TRBJ1-2, with D perhaps TRBD1 (6 bases). Per germline, CDR1 SQVTM and CDR2 ANQGSEA. The CDR3 has 14 residues. The V end was cut by 7 bases, the J end by 3 bases, with 18 bases between. CDR3 region: CSATRGGRDYGYTF. The DNA of the CDR3 is TGCAGCGCGACCAGGGGTGGGCGAGACTATGGCTACACCTTC.

CDR3 residues: CATSRGGTGARTGELFF. In nucleotides, the CDR3 is TGTGCCACCAGCAGAGGTGGGACAGGGGCGCGAACCGGGGAGCTGTTTTTT. The chain joins TRBV15 to TRBJ2-2; TRBD1 matches at 10 bases. The ends lost 1 base at V and 5 bases at J; junction bases unmatched: 7. Germline CDR1 and CDR2: LNHNV and YYDKDF (reference sequence). The CDR3 consists of 17 residues. The full variable domain, with the rest looked up from reference TRBV15 and TRBJ2-2, is DAMVIQNPRYQVTQFGKPVTLSCSQTLNHNVMYWYQQKSSQAPKLLFHYYDKDFNNEADTPDNFQSRRPNTSFCFLDIRSPGLGDTAMYLCATSRGGTGARTGELFFGEGSRLTVL.

V is TRBV30 and J is TRBJ1-3; D remains ambiguous. The CDR3 is made up of 14 amino acids. Trimming removed 0 bases at V and 3 bases at J, with 9 bases between. The germline gives CDR1 GTSNPN, CDR2 SVGIG (reference sequence). DNA of the CDR3: TGTGCCTGGAGTGTATCCGACATTGGAAACACCATATATTTT. It specifies CAWSVSDIGNTIYF.

The genes are TRBV6-1 and TRBJ2-3, with D perhaps matching TRBD1 (5 bases). There are 18 residues in the CDR3. Deletions cut 4 bases from V and 0 bases from J, with 20 bases between. Germline V CDR1 and CDR2: MNHNS, SASEGT. CDR3 region: CASSVFSGAPLSTDTQYF. Written as DNA, the CDR3 is TGTGCCAGCAGTGTTTTTAGTGGGGCGCCCCTTAGCACAGATACGCAGTATTTT.

V usage is TRBV5-1 and J usage is TRBJ2-5; 9 bases align to TRBD1. The trim removed 4 bases at V and 5 bases at J, leaving 6 bases unmatched. The germline CDR1 and CDR2 sequences are SGHRS and YFSETQ. The CDR3 extends over 14 amino acids. DNA of the CDR3: TGCGCCAGCAGCGGCATCACAGGGGGCGAGACCCAGTACTTC. It is translated as CASSGITGGETQYF. Together with reference TRBV5-1 and TRBJ2-5, the CDR3 gives the full variable domain: KAGVTQTPRYLIKTRGQQVTLSCSPISGHRSVSWYQQTPGQGLQFLFEYFSETQRNKGNFPGRFSGRQFSNSRSEMNVSTLELGDSALYLCASSGITGGETQYFGPGTRLLVL.

The rearrangement joins TRBV9 to TRBJ1-1; 8 bases are shared with TRBD1. Germline CDR1 is SGDLS and CDR2 is YYNGEE. Germline trimming cut 4 bases from V and 11 bases from J; bases unmatched to any gene: 7. The length of the CDR3 is 12 residues. The CDR3 region is CASSPGQGRAFF. CDR3 nucleotide sequence: TGTGCCAGCAGCCCCGGACAGGGCCGGGCTTTCTTT.

The CDR3 DNA sequence: TGCGCCAGCAGCGCTAGCGGGAGTAATGAGCAGTTCTTC. Protein product: CASSASGSNEQFF. V and J are TRBV5-1 and TRBJ2-1, with 10 bases matching TRBD2. V lost 4 bases and J lost 7; bases outside the gene matches: 2. Germline loops: CDR1 SGHRS, CDR2 YFSETQ. The CDR3 is 13 residues long.